What follows are 31 T cell receptor beta chains derived from one specimen sequenced in a study of breast tumors, draining lymph nodes, adjacent tissues. Samples came from axillary lymph nodes draining the breast cancer. TCRdb reprocessed the multiplex PCR reads with MiXCR, giving one entry per CDR3 protein. The data show about 270,000 distinct CDR3 sequences, with around 30% seen just once and roughly 1.1% held by the top ten. The sequenced sample consisted of axillary lymph node tissue. These receptors were collected from a female donor with breast cancer. Some clones in this sample may be carry-over from other donors' samples.

This clonotype is a singleton in its sample. The chain uses TRBV6-1 and TRBJ2-3; the match to TRBD2 covers 14 bases. V dropped 6 bases and J dropped 3; count of bases not matched to a gene: 5. CDR3 length equals 16 residues. Germline V gene data show CDR1 as MNHNS and CDR2 as SASEGT. The CDR3 is CASSSRTSGGTDTQYF. Here the CDR3 DNA reads TGTGCCAGCAGCTCTCGGACTAGCGGGGGGACAGATACGCAGTATTTT.

This clonotype was seen many times. V gene TRBV11-3 combines with J gene TRBJ2-5; TRBD2 agrees at 12 bases. The CDR3 sequence is 19 residues long. The ends lost 1 base at V and 1 base at J; junction bases unmatched: 10. The germline gives CDR1 SGHNT, CDR2 YENEEA. The chain's CDR3 is CASSLGLAGALLSQETQYF. As DNA, the CDR3 is TGTGCCAGCAGCTTAGGACTAGCGGGAGCGCTCTTAAGCCAAGAGACCCAGTACTTC.

This clonotype was seen a few times. A much larger clone differs by one base, so this may be a read error. This chain joins TRBV14 and TRBJ2-1; 12 bases are a match to TRBD2. CDR3 length: 16 amino acids. CDR1 SGHDN and CDR2 FVKESK come from the germline V gene. The CDR3 nucleotides are TGTGCCAGCAGCCACCTGACTAGCGGGAGCATCAATGCGCAGTTCTTC. This gives the protein CASSHLTSGSINAQFF.

There are a few counts of this clonotype. V gene TRBV5-1 combines with J gene TRBJ1-1; 10 bases match TRBD1. This CDR3 has 17 residues. V dropped 3 bases and J dropped 4; count of bases not matched to a gene: 12. From germline, CDR1 is SGHRS and CDR2 YFSETQ. The CDR3: CASSSTGTGARGTEAFF. Here the CDR3 DNA reads TGCGCCAGCAGCTCAACCGGGACAGGGGCGAGAGGCACTGAAGCTTTCTTT.

The sample holds many counts of this clonotype. J is TRBJ2-1 and V is TRBV10-3; 10 bases are shared with TRBD2. This CDR3 is built from 15 residues. J gave up 5 bases and V 5 bases, and 6 bases lay outside the gene matches. Germline V gives CDR1 ENHRY, CDR2 SYGVKD. In DNA form, the CDR3 reads TGTGCCATCAGTCAAGCGGGAGGGACTAACAATGAGCAGTTCTTC. It specifies CAISQAGGTNNEQFF.

This clonotype appeared many times. V usage is TRBV9 and J usage is TRBJ2-7, with D tentatively TRBD1 (6 bases). V was pared by 2 bases and J by 7 bases, with 13 bases between. This CDR3 contains 13 residues. Per the germline V gene, CDR1 is SGDLS and CDR2 is YYNGEE. The CDR3 DNA reads TGTGCCAGCAGCGTGAGCCAAAGGGGGGAGCAGTACTTC. It codes for CASSVSQRGEQYF.

This clonotype turned up a few times. This CDR3 is CASSLRTGRKPQHF. In DNA, the CDR3 is TGTGCCAGCAGTTTACGGACAGGGAGAAAGCCCCAGCATTTT. The V call is TRBV28, the J call TRBJ1-5; 8 nucleotides align to TRBD1. V trimming: 2 bases; J trimming: 8 bases; junction bases outside the gene matches: 5. The CDR3 has 14 residues. From germline, CDR1 is MDHEN and CDR2 SYDVKM.

Many counts were recorded for this clonotype. This chain links TRBV11-2 with TRBJ1-2; 9 bases align to TRBD1. Germline CDR1 reads SGHAT; CDR2 reads FQNNGV. The CDR3 runs to 13 residues. V gave up 4 bases and J gave up 8 bases; unmatched junction bases: 5. CDR3 DNA: TGTGCCAGCAGCTCCGACAGGGGGGAGGGCTACACCTTC. Its translation is CASSSDRGEGYTF.

This clonotype showed up many times. This sequence joins TRBV19 and TRBJ1-2; D is unresolved. The CDR3 length is 15 residues. Germline CDR1 and CDR2: LNHDA and SQIVND (reference sequence). Trimming took off 3 bases at V and 0 bases at J, with 11 bases between the two ends. The CDR3 DNA follows: TGTGCCAGTAGTATGCTCAGGAGAGCTAACTATGGCTACACCTTC. Amino acid sequence: CASSMLRRANYGYTF.

At least ten counts were recorded for this clonotype. V and J are TRBV12-3 or TRBV12-4 and TRBJ2-1, with TRBD2 matching 13 bases. CDR3 length: 17 residues. Trimming took 6 bases from V and 6 from J; bases not matched to a gene: 11. DNA of the CDR3: TGTGCCAGCAGAACTAGCGGGAGGGCCGTCTCTGGCAATGAGCAGTTCTTC. Residues: CASRTSGRAVSGNEQFF.

In its sample, this clonotype was seen a few times. This chain joins TRBV6-5 and TRBJ1-5; D might be TRBD1 (5 bases). CDR3 size: 15 residues. V was trimmed by 7 bases and J by 6 bases, leaving 19 bases between them. In germline, CDR1 is MNHEY, CDR2 SVGAGI. The chain's CDR3 is CASKRSGTLGQPQHF. CDR3 nucleotide sequence: TGTGCCAGCAAACGTTCCGGGACCCTTGGTCAGCCCCAGCATTTT.

This clonotype was seen a few times. A much bigger clone sits one base away, suggesting this may be a read error. V gene TRBV24-1 combines with J gene TRBJ2-1, with D perhaps TRBD2 (5 bases). This CDR3 contains 12 residues. Germline CDR1 and CDR2: KGHDR and SFDVKD. With 12 bases removed from V and 2 bases from J, the gap between germline ends came to 10 bases. The CDR3 spells CASGSPYNEQFF. The CDR3 nucleotides are TGTGCCTCGGGGTCGCCCTACAATGAGCAGTTCTTC.

V is TRBV27 and J is TRBJ2-3; the D is unclear. The CDR3 totals 14 residues. Germline-derived CDR1 and CDR2 are MNHEY and SMNVEV (reference sequence). Trimming cost V 2 bases and J 3 bases, with 9 bases left between them. The CDR3 bases are TGTGCCAGCAGTTTACTACCCGCGACAGATACGCAGTATTTT. Its translation: CASSLLPATDTQYF.

Remarks on this clonotype: A much bigger clone sits one base away, suggesting this may be a read error. The chain carries TRBV11-2 and TRBJ2-1; a weak D match, TRBD2 (6 bases). The V gene's germline CDR1 is SGHAT and CDR2 FQNNGV. The CDR3 is made up of 15 amino acids. V gave up 0 bases and J gave up 8 bases, with 14 bases separating them. CDR3 sequence reads: CASSLDRTTDHEQFF. Written as DNA, the CDR3 is TGTGCCAGCAGCTTAGACCGGACTACCGACCATGAGCAGTTCTTC. Filled out from reference TRBV11-2 and TRBJ2-1, the complete variable domain reads EAGVAQSPRYKIIEKRQSVAFWCNPISGHATLYWYQQILGQGPKLLIQFQNNGVVDDSQLPKDRFSAERLKGVDSTLKIQPAKLEDSAVYLCASSLDRTTDHEQFFGPGTRLTVL.

In this sample, this clonotype turned up many times. The V and J genes are TRBV20-1 and TRBJ2-3, with D perhaps TRBD2 (6 bases). Germline V gives CDR1 DFQATT, CDR2 SNEGSKA (reference sequence). The V gene lost 3 bases and the J gene lost 6 bases, with 16 bases spanning the gap. The CDR3 contains 14 residues. The CDR3 is CSASGRGDLDTQYF. Here the CDR3 DNA reads TGCAGTGCTAGCGGGAGAGGGGATTTGGATACGCAGTATTTT.

This clonotype was detected ten times or more. The chain couples TRBV10-3 to TRBJ2-7; D is possibly TRBD2 (6 bases). Germline assignment: CDR1 ENHRY and CDR2 SYGVKD. The CDR3 length is 13 residues. Trimming cost V 11 bases and J 2 bases, with 16 bases left between them. Written as DNA, the CDR3 is TGTGCCTCCTCGAGGGCTAGCGCCTACGAGCAGTACTTC. It codes for CASSRASAYEQYF.

This chain connects TRBV7-8 to TRBJ1-4; D possibly corresponds to TRBD1 (5 bases). Germline V gene lookup returns CDR1 SGHVS and CDR2 FQNEAQ. V lost 6 bases and J lost 5, with 10 bases in between. The CDR3 extends over 13 amino acids. The DNA for the CDR3 is TGTGCCAGCAGTCAGACAGCGAATGAAAAACTGTTTTTT. This translates into CASSQTANEKLFF.

Notes on this clonotype: Since a much larger clone is just one base distant, this may be a read error. The genes are TRBV10-2 and TRBJ2-7; D gene ambiguous. Trimming left V 5 bases short and J 5 bases short, with 13 bases between. CDR1 WSHSY and CDR2 SAAADI come from the germline V gene. The length of the CDR3 is 13 residues. The CDR3 coding sequence is TGCGCCAGCAGTCATGAAGGTCACGACGAGCAGTACTTC. Translation: CASSHEGHDEQYF.

Ten or more counts support this clonotype. This chain links TRBV6-6 with TRBJ2-1, with 7 bases that match TRBD2. This CDR3 has 16 amino acids. V dropped 5 bases and J dropped 3; count of bases not matched to a gene: 10. CDR1 and CDR2 from the germline V gene are MNHNY and SVGAGI (reference sequence). The CDR3 DNA reads TGTGCCAGCAGTGAATTCGGCGGGGGTAACTACAATGAGCAGTTCTTC. Its translation is CASSEFGGGNYNEQFF.

In this sample, this clonotype turned up many times. The J gene is TRBJ1-2, the V gene TRBV20-1; tentative D call: TRBD1 (5 bases). Germline V CDR1 and CDR2: DFQATT, SNEGSKA (reference sequence). Trimming left V 6 bases short and J 4 bases short, with 21 bases between. This CDR3 comprises 15 residues. The DNA for the CDR3 is TGCAGTGCGATCGGGGATTCCGGGGCGGTCTATGGCTACACCTTC. Amino acids: CSAIGDSGAVYGYTF.

This clonotype appeared many times. The V and J genes are TRBV19 and TRBJ1-3; no firm D call. V shed 7 bases and J shed 1 base, with 17 bases lying between them. Germline CDR1 reads LNHDA; CDR2 reads SQIVND (reference sequence). CDR3 size: 16 residues. CDR3 protein: CASTLSTASSGNTIYF. The CDR3 DNA follows: TGTGCCAGTACTCTTTCGACCGCATCTTCTGGAAACACCATATATTTT. Full variable domain (remainder filled in from reference TRBV19 and TRBJ1-3): DGGITQSPKYLFRKEGQNVTLSCEQNLNHDAMYWYRQDPGQGLRLIYYSQIVNDFQKGDIAEGYSVSREKKESFPLTVTSAQKNPTAFYLCASTLSTASSGNTIYFGEGSWLTVV.

The chain has TRBV7-9 and TRBJ1-2; 12 nucleotides match TRBD1. Germline V gene data show CDR1 as SEHNR and CDR2 as FQNEAQ (reference sequence). The CDR3 runs to 15 residues. With 5 bases clipped from V and 4 bases from J, the junction kept 5 bases outside the gene matches. CDR3 coding DNA: TGTGCCAGCAGCCCCGGGACAGGGGGCAGCTATGGCTACACCTTC. This encodes CASSPGTGGSYGYTF.

This chain's CDR3 is CASWGLNQPQHF. The CDR3 coding sequence is TGTGCCAGCTGGGGGCTAAATCAGCCCCAGCATTTT. This chain joins TRBV28 and TRBJ1-5, with D possibly matching TRBD1 (6 bases). The germline V gene encodes CDR1 MDHEN and CDR2 SYDVKM. Trimming stripped 8 bases from V and 4 bases from J, with 9 bases between. There are 12 residues in the CDR3.

Many counts were recorded for this clonotype. The chain couples TRBV7-2 to TRBJ1-5, with D perhaps TRBD1 (5 bases). The CDR3 totals 15 residues. Trimming cost V 4 bases and J 4 bases, with 14 bases left between them. CDR1 and CDR2 from the germline V gene are SGHTA and FQGNSA. This chain's CDR3 is CASSSGRQPNQPQHF. DNA for the CDR3: TGTGCCAGCAGCTCCGGTCGACAGCCAAATCAGCCCCAGCATTTT.

In this sample, this clonotype turned up many times. The CDR3: CASKRTGWQPQHF. CDR3 coding DNA: TGTGCCAGCAAGAGGACAGGGTGGCAGCCCCAGCATTTT. This rearrangement joins TRBV2 to TRBJ1-5; TRBD1 matches at 8 bases. Germline V gene data show CDR1 as SNHLY and CDR2 as FYNNEI. The CDR3 spans 13 residues. V gave up 7 bases and J gave up 7 bases; unmatched junction bases: 6. Full variable domain (remainder filled in from reference TRBV2 and TRBJ1-5): EPEVTQTPSHQVTQMGQEVILRCVPISNHLYFYWYRQILGQKVEFLVSFYNNEISEKSEIFDDQFSVERPDGSNFTLKIRSTKLEDSAMYFCASKRTGWQPQHFGDGTRLSIL.

The table lists this clonotype with many counts. The V and J genes are TRBV3-1 and TRBJ2-7; tentatively, D is TRBD1 (5 bases). Germline loops: CDR1 LGHDT, CDR2 YNNKEL (reference sequence). V lost 0 bases and J lost 0, with 12 bases in between. CDR3 length equals 16 residues. The DNA for the CDR3 is TGTGCCAGCAGCCAAGATAGTAGAGACAGCTCCTACGAGCAGTACTTC. Encoded protein: CASSQDSRDSSYEQYF.

Points on this clonotype: This may stem from a read error, because a much larger clone lies one nucleotide away. The chain recombines TRBV5-5 with TRBJ1-3, with D possibly being TRBD1 (6 bases). The germline V gene has CDR1 SGHKS and CDR2 YYEKEE (reference sequence). The CDR3 loop spans 16 amino acids. CDR3 protein: CASSLLQGSSGNTLYF. The CDR3, as DNA: TGTGCCAGCAGCTTGTTGCAGGGGTCCTCTGGAAACACCTTATATTTT.

This clonotype was recorded many times. The genes are TRBV5-1 and TRBJ2-3; TRBD1 is a possible D gene (6 bases). The CDR3 loop spans 16 amino acids. The germline V gene encodes CDR1 SGHRS and CDR2 YFSETQ. V was cut by 0 bases and J by 0 bases, with 11 bases left in between. The CDR3 spells CASSLVSGASTDTQYF. Written as DNA, the CDR3 is TGCGCCAGCAGCTTGGTGTCAGGGGCTAGCACAGATACGCAGTATTTT.

This clonotype was picked up a small number of times. DNA for the CDR3: TGTGCCAGCAGCCCGGTGGTCCTCTATGGCTACACCTTC. This codes for CASSPVVLYGYTF. The chain employs TRBV3-1 and TRBJ1-2; D remains ambiguous. The V gene's germline CDR1 is LGHDT and CDR2 YNNKEL (reference sequence). This CDR3 is 13 amino acids long. V was shortened by 4 bases and J by 4 bases, with 10 bases between the two germline ends. Based on the CDR3 plus reference TRBV3-1 and TRBJ1-2, the full variable domain is DTAVSQTPKYLVTQMGNDKSIKCEQNLGHDTMYWYKQDSKKFLKIMFSYNNKELIINETVPNRFSPKSPDKAHLNLHINSLELGDSAVYFCASSPVVLYGYTFGSGTRLTVV.

This clonotype occurred many times. The chain couples TRBV5-1 to TRBJ1-5; 9 positions agree with TRBD1. J was trimmed by 2 bases and V by 3 bases; bases with no gene match: 0. This CDR3 comprises 14 residues. The germline CDR1 and CDR2 sequences are SGHRS and YFSETQ. The CDR3 DNA sequence: TGCGCCAGCAGCTGGACAGGGGGCAATCAGCCCCAGCATTTT. It specifies CASSWTGGNQPQHF.

In regard to this clonotype: The junction differs from germline at one of its ends, possibly a read error. The chain recombines TRBV9 with TRBJ2-7, with 12 positions matching TRBD2. Per germline, CDR1 SGDLS and CDR2 YYNGEE. The CDR3 spans 15 residues. CDR3 coding DNA: TGTGCCAGCAGCGAGGGACTAGCGGGTCCCTACGAGCGGCACTTC. It translates to CASSEGLAGPYERHF.